This T cell receptor (beta chain) was documented in a study of blood T cell repertoires in COVID-19. Repertoires were generated with immunoSEQ multiplex PCR, while TCRdb's copy carries only in-frame clones and drops some. Among 200,000 to 250,000 clones, 80% to 85% were seen once, and the ten largest hold 6.8%. The material sequenced was PBMCs or T cells enriched from blood (not recorded which). The sequence derives from a woman between 40 and 50 years old who had recovered from COVID-19.

The DNA of the CDR3 is TGTGCCAGCAGCTACGGGGGTTATGGCTACACCTTC. It encodes CASSYGGYGYTF. This chain connects TRBV7-2 to TRBJ1-2, with D tentatively TRBD1 (5 bases). This CDR3 has 12 amino acids. CDR1 and CDR2 (germline): SGHTA, FQGNSA. Trimming removed 4 bases at V and 5 bases at J, with 8 bases between.